This TCR beta chain was sequenced for a study of blood T cell repertoires in COVID-19. Clones were sequenced by immunoSEQ multiplex PCR, and TCRdb holds only the in-frame ones, with some missing. Of 350,000 to 450,000 clones listed, about 87% are singletons. Germline CDR1 and CDR2: PRHDT and FYEKMQ (reference sequence). V was shortened by 3 bases and J by 10 bases, with 10 bases between the two germline ends. The CDR3 is 12 amino acids. The chain couples TRBV13 to TRBJ2-1, with D perhaps TRBD2 (5 bases). The sequence came from a human donor in a cohort sampled during active COVID-19. Source material: peripheral blood. DNA for the CDR3: TGTGCCAGCAGCTTTGGGGAGCAGGAGCAGTTCTTC. It translates to CASSFGEQEQFF.